This T cell receptor (beta chain) was sequenced during a study of cytomegalovirus exposure and HLA in healthy donors. The PCR made use of 60 Vbeta and 13 Jbeta primers. Clones were read by immunoSEQ multiplex PCR, and TCRdb kept only the in-frame ones, dropping some. The sample includes approximately 93,000 clones, about 79% seen only once; the top ten take more than 2.5%. V shed 6 bases and J 0 bases; nucleotides not matched to a gene: 3. The length of the CDR3 is 14 residues. From germline, CDR1 is SQVTM and CDR2 ANQGSEA. The chain links TRBV29-1 to TRBJ1-4; TRBD1 aligns across 8 bases. This clonotype was sampled from a male donor in good health and CMV-seropositive. Sequences were obtained from PBMCs. The CDR3 region has the DNA TGCAGCGTCGAGGACAGGGCAACTAATGAAAAACTGTTTTTT. It translates to CSVEDRATNEKLFF. The whole variable domain, remainder taken from reference TRBV29-1 and TRBJ1-4, is SAVISQKPSRDICQRGTSLTIQCQVDSQVTMMFWYRQQPGQSLTLIATANQGSEATYESGFVIDKFPISRPNLTFSTLTVSNMSPEDSSIYLCSVEDRATNEKLFFGSGTQLSVL.